Listed here are 5 T cell receptor beta chains from one sample, sequenced in a study of blood T cell repertoires in COVID-19. Libraries were prepared by immunoSEQ multiplex PCR; TCRdb keeps only in-frame clonotypes and omits some of them. Counted here are fewer than 350,000 clones, 75% to 90% occurring once; the ten biggest clones make up 10% to 15%. Sequenced sample: peripheral blood. Every receptor here comes from a woman in her 70s with COVID-19, enrolled during active disease.

The chain employs TRBV6-1 and TRBJ1-3; TRBD1 is a possible D gene (6 bases). The length of the CDR3 is 15 residues. V shed 2 bases and J shed 3 bases, with 11 bases lying between them. Germline V lookup: CDR1 MNHNS, CDR2 SASEGT. The CDR3, as DNA: TGTGCCAGCAGTGAATTCGGGACATATGGAAACACCATATATTTT. Translated: CASSEFGTYGNTIYF.

V gene TRBV10-2 combines with J gene TRBJ2-4; the D gene is possibly TRBD1 (6 bases). From germline, CDR1 is WSHSY and CDR2 SAAADI. Trimming removed 6 bases at V and 4 bases at J, with 13 bases between. The CDR3 contains 14 residues. The CDR3 DNA reads as TGCGCCAGCAGCACTACAGGGATGAAAAACATTCAGTACTTC. This encodes CASSTTGMKNIQYF.

The chain combines TRBV30 with TRBJ1-5; D not resolved. Trimming took off 0 bases at V and 0 bases at J, with 6 bases between the two ends. The CDR3 spans 14 residues. From germline, CDR1 is GTSNPN and CDR2 SVGIG (reference sequence). CDR3 in amino acids: CAWSVLLSNQPQHF. CDR3 in DNA: TGTGCCTGGAGTGTACTCCTTAGCAATCAGCCCCAGCATTTT.

The chain couples TRBV3-1 (or the pseudogene TRBV3-2) to TRBJ1-5; the D gene is possibly TRBD1 (6 bases). This CDR3 is built from 14 residues. Trimming removed 4 bases at V and 7 bases at J, with 14 bases between. The germline V gene has CDR1 LGHDT and CDR2 YNNKEL (reference sequence). The CDR3 region has the DNA TGTGCCAGCAGCCGCAGACAGGAGCACCAGCCCCAGCATTTT. It codes for CASSRRQEHQPQHF.

The V and J genes are TRBV12-3 or TRBV12-4 and TRBJ1-6; the D is unclear. Trimming left V 3 bases short and J 7 bases short, with 7 bases between. The CDR3 loop spans 13 amino acids. CDR3 sequence: CASSLSRNSPLHF. CDR3 bases: TGTGCCAGCAGTTTGTCCAGGAATTCACCCCTCCACTTT.